The 9 T cell receptor beta chains below were found in one sample sequenced in a study of control samples from healthy donors and cancer patients. Sequencing used immunoSEQ multiplex PCR; TCRdb keeps in-frame clones, though not all of them. The sample lists about 120,000 clones; more than 75% were seen once. Sequencing was performed on blood. The receptors here all came from a woman in her sixties or seventies in good health.

Only one count was recorded for this clone. Here the CDR3 reads CASSQGGTGGTGELFF. DNA of the CDR3: TGTGCCAGCAGCCAAGGGGGGACAGGGGGCACCGGGGAGCTGTTTTTT. This chain connects TRBV3-1 (or the pseudogene TRBV3-2) to TRBJ2-2; 11 nucleotides line up with TRBD1. V dropped 1 base and J dropped 4; count of bases not matched to a gene: 2. CDR1 is LGHDT and CDR2 is YNNKEL in the germline V gene (reference sequence). The CDR3 is 16 amino acids.

The genes are TRBV19 and TRBJ2-1, with 10 bases identical to TRBD1. Losses at the gene ends were 3 bases for V and 3 bases for J; bases not matched to a gene: 2. This CDR3 has 15 amino acids. In germline, CDR1 is LNHDA, CDR2 SQIVND (reference sequence). CDR3 sequence (DNA): TGTGCCAGTAGTATCCGGACAGGGGGCTACAATGAGCAGTTCTTC. Translation gives CASSIRTGGYNEQFF.

This clone occurred once. This sequence joins TRBV18 and TRBJ1-4; TRBD1 aligns across 7 bases. CDR3 length equals 16 residues. J gave up 0 bases and V 1 base, and 2 bases lay outside the gene matches. Germline lookup yields CDR1 KGHSH and CDR2 LQKENI. The CDR3 loop is CASSPQGASTNEKLFF. In DNA, the CDR3 is TGTGCCAGCTCACCACAGGGGGCCTCAACTAATGAAAAACTGTTTTTT.

V usage is TRBV6-6 and J usage is TRBJ1-6, with D tentatively TRBD1 (6 bases). This CDR3 is 15 amino acids long. Germline V gives CDR1 MNHNY, CDR2 SVGAGI (reference sequence). Between the trimmed V and J ends, which lost 7 bases and 6 bases, there was a span of 16 bases. Written as DNA, the CDR3 is TGTGCCAGCACCCAAACGGGGGGCGCTAATTCACCCCTCCACTTT. Its protein is CASTQTGGANSPLHF.

The chain has TRBV7-2 and TRBJ2-2; possibly TRBD1 for D (6 bases). Germline V gives CDR1 SGHTA, CDR2 FQGNSA. The CDR3 totals 13 residues. Trimming shortened V by 6 bases and J by 6 bases, and 11 bases separated the two germline ends. The CDR3 nucleotides are TGTGCCAGCAGAGTGACAGGCCCCGGGGAGCTGTTTTTT. It encodes CASRVTGPGELFF.

The V gene is TRBV27, the J gene TRBJ2-1; perhaps TRBD1 as D (6 bases). V was trimmed by 6 bases and J by 5 bases, leaving 14 bases between them. Germline CDR1 and CDR2: MNHEY and SMNVEV (reference sequence). The CDR3 extends over 14 amino acids. The DNA of the CDR3 is TGTGCCAGCAGCTATAACTGGGACAACAATGAGCAGTTCTTC. Protein: CASSYNWDNNEQFF.

This chain uses TRBV7-9 with TRBJ2-2; D may correspond to TRBD1 or TRBD2 (6 bases each). V was cut by 4 bases and J by 4 bases, with 10 bases left in between. Germline-derived CDR1 and CDR2 are SEHNR and FQNEAQ (reference sequence). The CDR3 runs 14 residues. The CDR3: CASSSRGATGELFF. In DNA, the CDR3 is TGTGCCAGCAGCTCAAGGGGGGCCACCGGGGAGCTGTTTTTT.

The gene calls are TRBV5-1 and TRBJ1-1, with 8 bases matching TRBD1. CDR3 length: 14 amino acids. The germline V gene has CDR1 SGHRS and CDR2 YFSETQ. The J segment lost 1 base and the V segment lost 4 bases, leaving 3 bases of the junction unmatched. CDR3 nucleotides: TGCGCCAGCAGCCGGACAGGGCCGAACACTGAAGCTTTCTTT. Amino acids: CASSRTGPNTEAFF.

The genes are TRBV5-1 and TRBJ2-5, with TRBD1 matching over 10 bases. Trimming cost V 4 bases and J 5 bases; bases outside gene matches: 5. Germline V gene lookup returns CDR1 SGHRS and CDR2 YFSETQ. This CDR3 has 14 residues. CDR3 residues: CASSPDRGEETQYF. CDR3 sequence (DNA): TGCGCCAGCAGCCCGGACAGGGGGGAGGAGACCCAGTACTTC.